This T cell receptor beta chain came from a study of blood T cell repertoires in COVID-19. Generated by immunoSEQ multiplex PCR, the TCRdb table keeps only in-frame clones and is missing some. The sample comprises 370,000 or so clones, roughly 86% of which are singletons, and roughly 1.4% rests with the top ten. The germline V gene has CDR1 SGHDT and CDR2 YYEEEE. Trimming left V 3 bases short and J 6 bases short, with 7 bases between. The length of the CDR3 is 11 residues. The chain joins TRBV5-6 to TRBJ2-7; possible D gene TRBD1, 6 bases. This clonotype originated in a man aged 30 to 45 who had recovered from COVID-19. Sequenced: PBMCs or T cells enriched from blood (not recorded which). This CDR3 is CASSSGVEQYF. The CDR3 DNA follows: TGTGCCAGCAGCTCAGGGGTCGAGCAGTACTTC.